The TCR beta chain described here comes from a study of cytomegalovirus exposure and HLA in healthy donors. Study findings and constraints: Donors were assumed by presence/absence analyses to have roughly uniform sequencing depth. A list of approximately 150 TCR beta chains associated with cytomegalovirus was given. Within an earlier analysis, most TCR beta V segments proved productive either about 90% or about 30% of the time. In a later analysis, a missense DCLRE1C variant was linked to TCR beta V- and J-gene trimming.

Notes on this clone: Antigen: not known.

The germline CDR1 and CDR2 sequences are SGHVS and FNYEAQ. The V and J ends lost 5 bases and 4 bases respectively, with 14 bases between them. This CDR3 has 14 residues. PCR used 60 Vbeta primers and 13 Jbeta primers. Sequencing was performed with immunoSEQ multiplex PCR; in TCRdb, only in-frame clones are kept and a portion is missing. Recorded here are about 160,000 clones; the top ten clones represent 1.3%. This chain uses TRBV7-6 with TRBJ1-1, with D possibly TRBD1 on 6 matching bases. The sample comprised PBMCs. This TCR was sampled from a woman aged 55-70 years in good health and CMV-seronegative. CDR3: CASSIVRGGTEAFF. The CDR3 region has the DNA TGTGCCAGCAGCATCGTCAGGGGTGGCACTGAAGCTTTCTTT.